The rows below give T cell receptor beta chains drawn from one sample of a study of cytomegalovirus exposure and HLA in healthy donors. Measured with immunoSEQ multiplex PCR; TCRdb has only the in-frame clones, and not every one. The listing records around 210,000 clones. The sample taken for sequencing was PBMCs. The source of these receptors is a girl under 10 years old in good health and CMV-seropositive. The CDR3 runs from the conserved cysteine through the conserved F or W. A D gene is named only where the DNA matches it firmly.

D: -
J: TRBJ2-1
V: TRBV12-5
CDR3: CASGLVPGGLGTDRPYNEQFF
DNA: TGTGCTAGTGGTTTGGTACCCGGGGGGCTAGGGACTGACAGACCTTACAATGAGCAGTTCTTC

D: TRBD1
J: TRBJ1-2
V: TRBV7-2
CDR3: CASSSPGQGFRGYTF
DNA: TGTGCCAGCTCTTCCCCGGGACAGGGCTTTAGGGGCTACACCTTC

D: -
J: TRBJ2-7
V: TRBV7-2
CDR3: CASSLAYGSYEQYF
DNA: TGTGCCAGCAGCTTAGCCTACGGGAGCTACGAGCAGTACTTC

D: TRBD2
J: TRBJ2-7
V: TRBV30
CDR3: CAWRATGTSGIKQYF
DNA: TGTGCCTGGAGGGCCACCGGGACTAGCGGGATAAAGCAGTACTTC

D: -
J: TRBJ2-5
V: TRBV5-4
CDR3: CASSLEGGRQETQYF
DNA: TGTGCCAGCAGCTTGGAAGGGGGACGACAAGAGACCCAGTACTTC

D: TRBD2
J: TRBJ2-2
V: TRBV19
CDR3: CASMGIAGGISWSGELFF
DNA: TGTGCCAGTATGGGAATAGCGGGAGGTATTTCTTGGTCCGGGGAGCTGTTTTTT

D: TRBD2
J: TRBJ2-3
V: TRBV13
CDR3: CASTPGGAPDTDTQYF
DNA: TGTGCCAGCACCCCCGGGGGGGCGCCGGACACAGATACGCAGTATTTT

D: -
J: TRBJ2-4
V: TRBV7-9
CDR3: CASSLGGGGGLVGIQYF
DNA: TGTGCCAGCAGCTTAGGCGGCGGGGGCGGACTTGTAGGCATTCAGTACTTC

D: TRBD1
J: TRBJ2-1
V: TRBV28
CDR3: CASTQHTGTGVDNEQFF
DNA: TGTGCCAGCACCCAACATACCGGGACAGGGGTGGACAATGAGCAGTTCTTC

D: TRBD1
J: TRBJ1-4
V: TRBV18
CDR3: CASSPDARGNEKLFF
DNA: TGTGCCAGCTCACCAGATGCCAGGGGGAATGAAAAACTGTTTTTT

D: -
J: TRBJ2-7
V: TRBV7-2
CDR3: CASSLDLGEQYF
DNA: TGTGCCAGCAGCTTAGATCTAGGCGAGCAGTACTTC

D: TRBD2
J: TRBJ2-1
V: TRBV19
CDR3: CASSIAHGGRYNEQFF
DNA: TGTGCCAGTAGTATAGCCCACGGCGGGAGGTACAATGAGCAGTTCTTC

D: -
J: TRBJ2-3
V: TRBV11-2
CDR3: CASSLASRVGAGTDTQYF
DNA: TGTGCCAGCAGCTTAGCTTCAAGGGTGGGGGCAGGCACAGATACGCAGTATTTT

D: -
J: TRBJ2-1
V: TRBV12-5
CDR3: CASKPSFYNEQFF
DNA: TGTGCTAGTAAACCGAGTTTCTACAATGAGCAGTTCTTC

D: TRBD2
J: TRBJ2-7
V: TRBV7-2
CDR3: CASSLVGGRVTYEQYF
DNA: TGTGCCAGCAGCTTAGTGGGGGGGAGGGTCACCTACGAGCAGTACTTC

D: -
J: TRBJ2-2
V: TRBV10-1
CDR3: CASSEYGAAGELFF
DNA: TGCGCCAGCAGTGAGTATGGAGCCGCCGGGGAGCTGTTTTTT

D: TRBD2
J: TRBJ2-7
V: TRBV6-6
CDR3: CASTPGLALFEQYF
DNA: TGTGCCAGCACCCCGGGACTAGCTTTATTCGAGCAGTACTTC

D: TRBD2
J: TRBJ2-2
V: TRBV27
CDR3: CASSSTSGRAGTGELFF
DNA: TGTGCCAGCAGTTCCACTAGCGGGAGGGCCGGCACCGGGGAGCTGTTTTTT

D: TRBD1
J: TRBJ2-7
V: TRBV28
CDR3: CASSYRTGGAYEQYF
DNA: TGTGCCAGCAGTTATAGGACAGGGGGCGCATACGAGCAGTACTTC

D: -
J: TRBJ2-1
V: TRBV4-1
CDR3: CASSQEQEQFF
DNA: TGCGCCAGCAGCCAAGAACAGGAGCAGTTCTTC

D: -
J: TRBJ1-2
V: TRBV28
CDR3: CASSAGGRSYGYTF
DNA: TGTGCCAGCAGTGCCGGGGGGCGCTCCTATGGCTACACCTTC

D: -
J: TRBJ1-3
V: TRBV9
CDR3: CASSVASSGNTIYF
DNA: TGTGCCAGCAGCGTAGCGAGCTCTGGAAACACCATATATTTT

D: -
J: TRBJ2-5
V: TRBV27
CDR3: CASSYREQYF
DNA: TGTGCCAGCAGCTACAGAGAGCAGTACTTC

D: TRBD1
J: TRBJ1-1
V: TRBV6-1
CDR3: CASRRQGRNTEAFF
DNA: TGTGCCAGCCGAAGACAGGGGAGGAACACTGAAGCTTTCTTT

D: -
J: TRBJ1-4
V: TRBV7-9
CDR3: CASSSAWDNHEKLFF
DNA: TGTGCCAGCAGCTCGGCTTGGGACAACCATGAAAAACTGTTTTTT

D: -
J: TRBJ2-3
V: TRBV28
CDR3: CASTSTSTDTQYF
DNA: TGTGCCAGCACGAGCACTAGCACAGATACGCAGTATTTT

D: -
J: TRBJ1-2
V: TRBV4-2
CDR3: CASSQGTIGYTF
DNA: TGTGCCAGCAGCCAAGGAACAATTGGCTACACCTTC

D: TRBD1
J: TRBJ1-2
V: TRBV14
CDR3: CASSLPGQGPNGYTF
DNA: TGTGCCAGCAGCCTCCCCGGACAGGGGCCCAATGGCTACACCTTC

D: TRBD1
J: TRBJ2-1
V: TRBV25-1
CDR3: CASSDYRVGTVSYNEQFF
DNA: TGTGCCAGCAGTGACTACAGGGTTGGGACAGTTTCCTACAATGAGCAGTTCTTC

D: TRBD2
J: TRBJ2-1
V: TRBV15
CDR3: CATSRGRPGTSAFNEQFF
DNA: TGTGCCACCAGCAGAGGGAGGCCCGGGACTAGCGCGTTCAATGAGCAGTTCTTC

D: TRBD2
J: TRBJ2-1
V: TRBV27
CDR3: CASSPPPTSGRATEQFF
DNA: TGTGCCAGCAGCCCCCCCCCGACTAGCGGGAGGGCAACAGAGCAGTTCTTC

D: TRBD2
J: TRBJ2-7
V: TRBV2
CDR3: CASSSSGDSYEQYF
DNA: TGTGCCAGCAGTTCTAGCGGGGACTCCTACGAGCAGTACTTC

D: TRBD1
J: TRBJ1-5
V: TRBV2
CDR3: CASTDPPGTGASNQPQHF
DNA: TGTGCCAGCACCGATCCCCCCGGGACAGGGGCCTCCAATCAGCCCCAGCATTTT